Each of the 9 T cell receptor beta chains below was sequenced from the same sample in a study of T cells of healthy individuals. Each CDR3 protein gets one entry after TCRdb re-called the 5' RACE reads with MiXCR. The sample holds approximately 89,000 distinct CDR3 sequences, more than 5% seen once. These receptors originate from a female donor in good health.

This clonotype came up many times. The chain has TRBV29-1 and TRBJ2-7, with TRBD1 matching over 7 bases. Germline V CDR1 and CDR2: SQVTM, ANQGSEA. The CDR3 spans 14 residues. The trim removed 1 base at V and 0 bases at J, leaving 3 bases unmatched. The CDR3 here is CSVEGQGSSYEQYF. The CDR3 bases are TGCAGCGTTGAAGGACAGGGAAGCTCCTACGAGCAGTACTTC.

In its sample, this clonotype was seen many times. The rearrangement uses TRBV7-6 and TRBJ1-1; 8 bases fit TRBD1. CDR3 size: 13 residues. Germline CDR1 SGHVS, CDR2 FNYEAQ. The V segment lost 5 bases and the J segment 6 bases; nucleotides outside the gene matches: 5. The CDR3 DNA sequence: TGTGCCAGCAGCATTAGGACAGGGTCTGAAGCTTTCTTT. It specifies CASSIRTGSEAFF.

This clonotype was seen many times. The chain couples TRBV5-1 to TRBJ2-7; possibly TRBD1 for D (5 bases). The germline CDR1 and CDR2 sequences are SGHRS and YFSETQ. V lost 4 bases, J lost 0 bases, and 17 bases lay in between. The CDR3 is 16 residues long. For the CDR3, the DNA is TGCGCCAGCAGCCCCCGCCCAGGGCTTAGCTCCTACGAGCAGTACTTC. This sequence encodes CASSPRPGLSSYEQYF.

The sample holds many counts of this clonotype. The genes are TRBV4-1 and TRBJ2-7; D perhaps matches TRBD1 (6 bases). The V gene lost 3 bases and the J gene lost 3 bases, with 12 bases spanning the gap. The CDR3 is 14 amino acids. The germline CDR1 and CDR2 sequences are MGHRA and YSYEKL. This CDR3 is CASSQGQGNYEQYF. DNA of the CDR3: TGCGCCAGCAGCCAGGGGCAGGGGAACTACGAGCAGTACTTC.

This clonotype was counted ten times or more. CDR3 nucleotide sequence: TGCGCCAGCAGTCCGACCGGGGGACCTGAAGCTTTCTTT. Amino acid sequence: CASSPTGGPEAFF. The gene calls are TRBV5-1 and TRBJ1-1, with D possibly being TRBD1 (5 bases). V was cut by 5 bases and J by 6 bases, with 14 bases left in between. Germline CDR1 is SGHRS and CDR2 is YFSETQ. The CDR3 is made up of 13 amino acids. The full variable domain, in which reference TRBV5-1 and TRBJ1-1 provide the parts outside the CDR3, is KAGVTQTPRYLIKTRGQQVTLSCSPISGHRSVSWYQQTPGQGLQFLFEYFSETQRNKGNFPGRFSGRQFSNSRSEMNVSTLELGDSALYLCASSPTGGPEAFFGQGTRLTVV.

This clonotype occurred a few times. The CDR3 loop is CASSPPGQINEQFF. In DNA, the CDR3 is TGTGCCAGCAGCCCCCCGGGACAAATAAATGAGCAGTTCTTC. The J gene is TRBJ2-1, the V gene TRBV7-3, with a weak D call TRBD1 (6 bases). Germline V lookup: CDR1 SGHTA, CDR2 FQGTGA. The CDR3 covers 14 residues. The ends were cut back, 5 bases at V and 7 bases at J, with 15 bases in the middle. Variable domain in full (rest from reference TRBV7-3 and TRBJ2-1): GAGVSQTPSNKVTEKGKYVELRCDPISGHTALYWYRQSLGQGPEFLIYFQGTGAADDSGLPNDRFFAVRPEGSVSTLKIQRTERGDSAVYLCASSPPGQINEQFFGPGTRLTVL.

In this sample, this clonotype turned up a few times. The chain links TRBV7-2 to TRBJ1-4; TRBD1 agrees at 7 bases. V was pared by 1 base and J by 8 bases, with 4 bases of the junction left unmatched. Germline V gene data show CDR1 as SGHTA and CDR2 as FQGNSA. The CDR3 sequence is 14 residues long. Written as DNA, the CDR3 is TGTGCCAGCAGCTTAGAGGGGGCGGGCGAAAAACTGTTTTTT. It specifies CASSLEGAGEKLFF.

This clonotype appeared many times. The gene calls are TRBV7-3 and TRBJ2-3; 9 bases are a match to TRBD2. V lost 5 bases, J lost 4 bases, and 10 bases stayed unmatched. CDR3 length equals 16 residues. CDR1 is SGHTA, CDR2 FQGTGA, per germline. The CDR3 here is CASSPSTGLAADTQYF. The DNA for the CDR3 is TGTGCCAGCAGCCCTTCTACGGGACTAGCCGCAGATACGCAGTATTTT.

In this sample, this clonotype turned up many times. V usage is TRBV5-1 and J usage is TRBJ2-2; 8 bases are shared with TRBD1. Trimming took 1 base from V and 7 from J; bases not matched to a gene: 6. Germline V gene sequence: CDR1 SGHRS, CDR2 YFSETQ. The CDR3 is 15 amino acids. In DNA form, the CDR3 reads TGCGCCAGCAGCTTGATGGACAGGGCTGGCGGGGAGCTGTTTTTT. Translating gives CASSLMDRAGGELFF.